Below, 19 T cell receptor beta chains from the same sample are listed, as sequenced in a study of CD8+CD57+ T cells in acquired aplastic anemia. TCR beta VDJ and CDR3 were profiled, and genomic DNA was the template. One entry per CDR3 protein results from TCRdb running MiXCR on the reads. The sample comprises hundreds of thousands of distinct CDR3 sequences, approximately 55% of which are singletons, and approximately 8% rests with the top ten. The sample consisted of sorted CD4+, CD8+, or CD8+CD57+ T cells (not recorded which) from PBMCs. The source of these receptors is a human donor with severe aplastic anemia or a healthy control (not recorded which).

This chain links TRBV19 with TRBJ1-4; no firm D call. Per germline, CDR1 LNHDA and CDR2 SQIVND (reference sequence). V lost 4 bases and J lost 7, with 13 bases in between. CDR3 length equals 14 residues. CDR3: CASSTQGAAEKLFF. The CDR3, as DNA: TGTGCCAGTAGTACCCAAGGAGCGGCTGAAAAACTGTTTTTT.

The chain carries TRBV7-3 and TRBJ2-2; D call uncertain. V shed 7 bases and J shed 2 bases, with 11 bases lying between them. The germline V gene has CDR1 SGHTA and CDR2 FQGTGA. This CDR3 region has 14 residues. CDR3 coding DNA: TGTGCCAGCAAGTCGGGCTCCAACACCGGGGAGCTGTTTTTT. This encodes CASKSGSNTGELFF.

This clonotype appeared once. The chain is built from TRBV11-1 and TRBJ2-1, with 7 bases fitting TRBD2. The CDR3 totals 16 residues. J was trimmed by 5 bases and V by 5 bases; bases with no gene match: 12. Per the germline V gene, CDR1 is SGHAT and CDR2 is FQDESV (reference sequence). CDR3 bases: TGTGCCAGCAGCGAACCGATTTGGGGAGGGAACAATGAGCAGTTCTTC. Translating it yields CASSEPIWGGNNEQFF.

This clonotype was picked up many times. This chain uses TRBV12-3 or TRBV12-4 with TRBJ1-6, with unresolved D. V dropped 6 bases and J dropped 10 bases, with 13 bases sitting between them. This CDR3 region has 13 residues. The CDR3 spells CASSPSNGSPLHF. In nucleotides, the CDR3 is TGTGCCAGCAGCCCCTCCAATGGGTCACCCCTCCACTTT.

This clonotype was seen more than once but under ten times. The chain carries TRBV5-5 and TRBJ2-7; no reliable D call. Trimming cost V 2 bases and J 6 bases, with 12 bases left between them. The length of the CDR3 is 13 residues. The V gene's germline CDR1 is SGHKS and CDR2 YYEKEE (reference sequence). CDR3 residues: CASSLWAASEQYF. The DNA for the CDR3 is TGTGCCAGCAGCTTATGGGCAGCGAGCGAGCAGTACTTC.

This clonotype was observed at least ten times. This rearrangement joins TRBV5-6 to TRBJ1-4; weak D call: TRBD1 (6 bases). The CDR3 runs to 16 residues. CDR1 is SGHDT and CDR2 is YYEEEE in the germline V gene. Deletions cut 6 bases from V and 7 bases from J, with 22 bases between. The CDR3, as DNA: TGTGCCAGCACCAGGGGCGGGGGGGCGCCGGCTGAAAAACTGTTTTTT. Amino acid sequence: CASTRGGGAPAEKLFF.

This chain links TRBV15 with TRBJ2-1, with D perhaps TRBD1 (6 bases). This CDR3 spans 13 amino acids. V gave up 3 bases and J gave up 12 bases, with 15 bases separating them. Germline CDR1 is LNHNV and CDR2 is YYDKDF (reference sequence). The CDR3 protein is CATSSQSGARQFF. The CDR3 bases are TGTGCCACCAGCAGTCAATCAGGGGCGAGGCAGTTCTTC.

The chain links TRBV2 to TRBJ2-1, with 10 bases lining up with TRBD2. After removal of 5 bases from V and 9 bases from J, the junction contained 10 bases not matched to a gene. The germline V gene encodes CDR1 SNHLY and CDR2 FYNNEI. This CDR3 has 15 amino acids. The CDR3 DNA reads TGTGCCAGCAGTCCCACTAGCGGGGAGATCGGTGAGCAGTTCTTC. Translating it yields CASSPTSGEIGEQFF.

As for this clonotype: A read error may account for a junction end that differs from germline. V is TRBV5-1 and J is TRBJ2-1, with 9 bases lining up with TRBD1. CDR3 size: 15 residues. Germline assignment: CDR1 SGHRS and CDR2 YFSETQ. For the CDR3, the DNA is TGCGCCAGCAGTTTGGGACAGGGTCCCCACAATGAGCAGTTCTTC. Translated: CASSLGQGPHNEQFF. The full variable domain, its missing parts supplied by reference TRBV5-1 and TRBJ2-1, is KAGVTQTPRYLIKTRGQQVTLSCSPISGHRSVSWYQQTPGQGLQFLFEYFSETQRNKGNFPGRFSGRQFSNSRSEMNVSTLELGDSALYLCASSLGQGPHNEQFFGPGTRLTVL.

This rearrangement joins TRBV19 to TRBJ1-5, with 11 bases fitting TRBD1. The germline CDR1 and CDR2 sequences are LNHDA and SQIVND (reference sequence). V lost 6 bases, J lost 2 bases, and 12 bases stayed unmatched. The CDR3 runs to 18 residues. In nucleotides, the CDR3 is TGTGCCAGTAGGGGCAGGACAGGGGGCGTCGTGGGCAATCAGCCCCAGCATTTT. Protein: CASRGRTGGVVGNQPQHF.

This clonotype has at least ten counts. This chain connects TRBV5-6 to TRBJ2-2; a possible D gene is TRBD1 (5 bases). The V end was cut by 4 bases, the J end by 0 bases, with 13 bases between. CDR3 size: 16 residues. Germline CDR1 SGHDT, CDR2 YYEEEE. The CDR3 DNA reads as TGTGCCAGCAGCCAGGTGGGGCAGCCGAACACCGGGGAGCTGTTTTTT. It specifies CASSQVGQPNTGELFF.

The genes are TRBV20-1 and TRBJ1-6; D remains ambiguous. The CDR3 consists of 13 residues. CDR1 is DFQATT and CDR2 is SNEGSKA in the germline V gene (reference sequence). The germline V and J ends were trimmed by 3 bases and 8 bases, with 11 bases remaining between them. As DNA, the CDR3 is TGCAGTGCTAGGATTCGGGCTGATTCACCCCTCCACTTT. This codes for CSARIRADSPLHF.

This clonotype was recorded at least ten times. J is TRBJ1-4 and V is TRBV7-8; D is unclear. The germline gives CDR1 SGHVS, CDR2 FQNEAQ. The CDR3 has 16 residues. Trimming stripped 1 base from V and 7 bases from J, with 16 bases between. The CDR3 loop is CASSLGRLGLGEKLFF. In DNA, the CDR3 is TGTGCCAGCAGCTTAGGCAGGCTAGGACTTGGTGAAAAACTGTTTTTT.

The chain has TRBV5-1 and TRBJ1-1; D is uncertain. Germline values: CDR1 SGHRS, CDR2 YFSETQ. CDR3 length equals 13 residues. Between the trimmed V and J ends, which lost 3 bases and 4 bases, there was a span of 10 bases. The CDR3 region is CASSWEVGTEAFF. For the CDR3, the DNA is TGCGCCAGCAGCTGGGAGGTGGGCACTGAAGCTTTCTTT.

In its sample, this clonotype was seen many times. The CDR3 does not close with the conserved phenylalanine or tryptophan, likely indicating a read error. The DNA is left out, because the CDR3 cannot be placed on it with certainty; the CDR3 is given as TCRdb lists it. This chain joins TRBV20-1 and TRBJ2-1; the D call TRBD1 from the table was never checked on the DNA. The CDR3 numbers 13 amino acids, ends counted. CDR1 DFQATT and CDR2 SNEGSKA come from the germline V gene (reference sequence). The CDR3 region is CSARGPGTGDPLL.

J is TRBJ2-3 and V is TRBV19; tentative D call: TRBD1 (5 bases). The CDR3 is 14 residues long. Trimming left V 5 bases short and J 5 bases short, with 14 bases between. Germline assignment: CDR1 LNHDA and CDR2 SQIVND (reference sequence). The CDR3 protein is CASSDRWGGDTQYF. CDR3 nucleotide sequence: TGTGCCAGTAGTGATAGATGGGGCGGAGATACGCAGTATTTT. Combining the CDR3 with reference TRBV19 and TRBJ2-3 gives the whole variable domain DGGITQSPKYLFRKEGQNVTLSCEQNLNHDAMYWYRQDPGQGLRLIYYSQIVNDFQKGDIAEGYSVSREKKESFPLTVTSAQKNPTAFYLCASSDRWGGDTQYFGPGTRLTVL.

The chain uses TRBV9 and TRBJ2-3, with 8 bases aligning to TRBD2. The CDR3 sequence is 15 residues long. Germline V CDR1 and CDR2: SGDLS, YYNGEE. V lost 2 bases to trimming and J lost 2 bases; unmatched junction nucleotides: 4. The CDR3 spells CASSVLSGITDTQYF. The CDR3 DNA sequence: TGTGCCAGCAGCGTTCTTAGCGGGATCACAGATACGCAGTATTTT.

This clonotype appeared many times. This may come from a read error, since a much larger clone is one base off. J is TRBJ1-2 and V is TRBV7-2, with D maybe TRBD1 (5 bases). Germline-derived CDR1 and CDR2 are SGHTA and FQGNSA. V dropped 3 bases and J dropped 4 bases, with 6 bases sitting between them. This CDR3 region has 12 residues. The CDR3 DNA follows: TGTGCCAGCAGCTTTGGGGCCTATGGCTACACCTTC. Its translation is CASSFGAYGYTF. The entire variable domain, with the rest obtained from reference TRBV7-2 and TRBJ1-2, is as follows: GAGVSQSPSNKVTEKGKDVELRCDPISGHTALYWYRQSLGQGLEFLIYFQGNSAPDKSGLPSDRFSAERTGGSVSTLTIQRTQQEDSAVYLCASSFGAYGYTFGSGTRLTVV.

V usage is TRBV9 and J usage is TRBJ1-6; D is undetermined. Germline V gives CDR1 SGDLS, CDR2 YYNGEE. This CDR3 has 15 amino acids. Trimming cost V 0 bases and J 7 bases, with 11 bases left between them. The CDR3 sequence: CASSVGVTGNSPLHF. The CDR3 DNA follows: TGTGCCAGCAGCGTAGGTGTCACGGGCAATTCACCCCTCCACTTT.